Following are 5 T cell receptor beta chains from one sample sequenced in a study of blood T cell repertoires in COVID-19. Profiled with immunoSEQ multiplex PCR; TCRdb holds only in-frame clones, not every one. The sample has about 220,000 clones; more than 75% are singletons. The sample taken for sequencing was peripheral blood. The receptor set was obtained from a woman in her seventies with COVID-19, enrolled during active disease.

The rearrangement links TRBV2 to TRBJ2-3; the D is unclear. CDR1 and CDR2 (germline): SNHLY, FYNNEI. This CDR3 is 15 amino acids long. V gave up 3 bases and J gave up 0 bases, with 10 bases separating them. This CDR3 reads CASSDNPVSTDTQYF. In nucleotides, the CDR3 is TGTGCCAGCAGTGATAATCCAGTTAGCACAGATACGCAGTATTTT.

The genes are TRBV7-2 and TRBJ2-2, with TRBD2 matching over 7 bases. The CDR3 totals 14 residues. CDR1 and CDR2 from the germline V gene are SGHTA and FQGNSA. V trimming: 8 bases; J trimming: 7 bases; junction bases outside the gene matches: 10. CDR3 region: CASGGRALIGELFF. In DNA form, the CDR3 reads TGTGCCAGCGGTGGGAGGGCCTTGATCGGGGAGCTGTTTTTT.

The CDR3 sequence: CASQTESSYNSPLHF. CDR3 nucleotides: TGTGCCAGCCAAACAGAGAGCTCCTATAATTCACCCCTCCACTTT. The rearrangement links TRBV18 to TRBJ1-6, with D unresolved. Trimming cost V 8 bases and J 0 bases, with 11 bases left between them. Germline CDR1 and CDR2: KGHSH and LQKENI. The CDR3 runs to 15 residues.

This clone showed up just once. This rearrangement joins TRBV5-1 to TRBJ2-7, with no clear D. CDR1 and CDR2 from the germline V gene are SGHRS and YFSETQ. V lost 4 bases to trimming and J lost 1 base, with 9 bases between them. This CDR3 contains 13 residues. The CDR3 sequence is CASSTYESYEQYF. In DNA form, the CDR3 reads TGCGCCAGCAGCACGTACGAGTCCTACGAGCAGTACTTC.

V and J are TRBV2 and TRBJ2-2; no definite D call. Trimming left V 6 bases short and J 1 base short, with 9 bases between. Per germline, CDR1 SNHLY and CDR2 FYNNEI. The CDR3 runs 14 residues. Here the CDR3 reads CASSSVLNTGELFF. The CDR3 region has the DNA TGTGCCAGCAGCAGCGTATTGAACACCGGGGAGCTGTTTTTT.